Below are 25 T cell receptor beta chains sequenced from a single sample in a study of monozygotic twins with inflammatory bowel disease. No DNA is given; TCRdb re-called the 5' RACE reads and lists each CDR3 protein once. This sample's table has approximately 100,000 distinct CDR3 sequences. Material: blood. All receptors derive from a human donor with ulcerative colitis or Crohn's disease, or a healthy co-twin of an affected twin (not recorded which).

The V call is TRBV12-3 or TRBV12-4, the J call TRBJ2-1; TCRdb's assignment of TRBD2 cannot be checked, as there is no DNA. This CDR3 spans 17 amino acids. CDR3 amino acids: CASSLTSGGSSYNEQFF.

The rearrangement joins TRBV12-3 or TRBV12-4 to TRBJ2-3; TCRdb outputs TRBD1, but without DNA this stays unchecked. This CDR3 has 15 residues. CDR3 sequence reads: CASILGGFFTDTQYF.

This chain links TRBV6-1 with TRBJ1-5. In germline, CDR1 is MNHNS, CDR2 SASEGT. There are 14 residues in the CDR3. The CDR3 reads CASGEQYSNQPQHF.

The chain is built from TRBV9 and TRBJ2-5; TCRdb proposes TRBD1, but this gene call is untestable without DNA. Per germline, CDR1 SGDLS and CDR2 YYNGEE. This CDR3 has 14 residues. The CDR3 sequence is CASSILGAGETQYF.

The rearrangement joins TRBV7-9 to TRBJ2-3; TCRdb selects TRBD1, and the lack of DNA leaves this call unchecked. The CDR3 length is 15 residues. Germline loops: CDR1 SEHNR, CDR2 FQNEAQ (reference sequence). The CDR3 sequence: CASSLWQGGTDTQYF.

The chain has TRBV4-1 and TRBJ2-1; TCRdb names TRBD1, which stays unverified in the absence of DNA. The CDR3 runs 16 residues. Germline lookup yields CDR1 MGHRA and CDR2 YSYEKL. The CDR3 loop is CASSQKGAGRGQEQFF.

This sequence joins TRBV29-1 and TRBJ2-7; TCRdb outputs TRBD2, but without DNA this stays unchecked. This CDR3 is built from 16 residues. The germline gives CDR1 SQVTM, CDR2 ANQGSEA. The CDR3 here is CSVETVPQPIMCEQYF.

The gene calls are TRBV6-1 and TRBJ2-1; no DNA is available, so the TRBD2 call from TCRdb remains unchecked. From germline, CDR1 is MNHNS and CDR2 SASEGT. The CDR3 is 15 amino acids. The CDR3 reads CASRPSDYDSDEQFF.

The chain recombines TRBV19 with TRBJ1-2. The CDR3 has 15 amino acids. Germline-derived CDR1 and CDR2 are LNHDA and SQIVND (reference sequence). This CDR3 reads CASSILESGNYGYTF.

The CDR3 spells CATSRDLGTGELFF. The chain has TRBV15 and TRBJ2-2. This CDR3 region has 14 residues. Germline V gene lookup returns CDR1 LNHNV and CDR2 YYDKDF (reference sequence).

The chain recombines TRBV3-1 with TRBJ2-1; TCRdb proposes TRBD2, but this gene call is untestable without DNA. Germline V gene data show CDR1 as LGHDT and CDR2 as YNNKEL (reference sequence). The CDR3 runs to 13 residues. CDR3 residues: CASTVGSYNEQFF.

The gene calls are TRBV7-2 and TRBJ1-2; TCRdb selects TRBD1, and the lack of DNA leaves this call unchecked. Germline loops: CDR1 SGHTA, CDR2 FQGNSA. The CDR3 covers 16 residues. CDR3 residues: CASSLFSLGTGYGYTF.

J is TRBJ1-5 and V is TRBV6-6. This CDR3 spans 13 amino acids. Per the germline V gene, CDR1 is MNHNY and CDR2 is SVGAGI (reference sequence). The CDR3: CASGRANNQPQHF.

The CDR3 loop is CASSISGGPETQYF. This chain uses TRBV28 with TRBJ2-5; the TCRdb D gene call, TRBD2, has no DNA to confirm it. Germline loops: CDR1 MDHEN, CDR2 SYDVKM. The CDR3 runs 14 residues.

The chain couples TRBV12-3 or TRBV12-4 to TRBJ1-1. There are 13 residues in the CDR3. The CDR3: CASSLSVFTEAFF.

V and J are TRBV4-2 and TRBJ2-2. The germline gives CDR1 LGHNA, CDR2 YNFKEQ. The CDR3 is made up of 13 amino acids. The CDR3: CASSPGGAGELFF.

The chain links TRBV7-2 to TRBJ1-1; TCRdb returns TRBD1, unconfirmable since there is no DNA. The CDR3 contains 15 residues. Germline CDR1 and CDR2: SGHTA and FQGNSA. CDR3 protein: CASSQRTGEDTEAFF.

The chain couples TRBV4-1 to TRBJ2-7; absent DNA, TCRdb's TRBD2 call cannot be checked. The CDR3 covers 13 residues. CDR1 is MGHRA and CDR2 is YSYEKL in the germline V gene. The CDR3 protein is CASSPGPSYEQYF.

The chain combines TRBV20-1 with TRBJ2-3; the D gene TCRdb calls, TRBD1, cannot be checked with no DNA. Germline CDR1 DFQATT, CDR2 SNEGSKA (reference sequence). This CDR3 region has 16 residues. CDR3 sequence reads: CSARDPGTGRTDTQYF.

CDR3 residues: CASSFGGGGAYNEQFF. This chain uses TRBV12-3 or TRBV12-4 with TRBJ2-1; there is no DNA to check the TCRdb D call of TRBD2. This CDR3 contains 16 residues.

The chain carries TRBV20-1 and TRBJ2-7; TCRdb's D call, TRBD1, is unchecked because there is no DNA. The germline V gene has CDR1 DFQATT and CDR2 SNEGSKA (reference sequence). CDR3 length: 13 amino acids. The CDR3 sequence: CSARREPFYEQYF.

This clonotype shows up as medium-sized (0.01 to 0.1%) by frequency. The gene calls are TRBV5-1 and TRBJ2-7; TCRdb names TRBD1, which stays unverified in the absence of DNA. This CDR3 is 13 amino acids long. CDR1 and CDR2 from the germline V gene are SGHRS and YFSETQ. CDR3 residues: CASSPGYLDEQYF.

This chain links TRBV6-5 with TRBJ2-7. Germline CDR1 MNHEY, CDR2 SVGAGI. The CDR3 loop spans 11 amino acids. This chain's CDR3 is CASSSTSAQYF.

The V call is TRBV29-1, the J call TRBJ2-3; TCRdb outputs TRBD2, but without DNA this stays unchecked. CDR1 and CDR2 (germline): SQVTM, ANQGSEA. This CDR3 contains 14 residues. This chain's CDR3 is CSVAGRGGADTQYF.

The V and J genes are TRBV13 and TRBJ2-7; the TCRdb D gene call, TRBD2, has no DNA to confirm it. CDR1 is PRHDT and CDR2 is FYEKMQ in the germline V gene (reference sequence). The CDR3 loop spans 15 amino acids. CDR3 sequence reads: CASSGSGGALREQYF.